This is a list of T cell receptor beta chains from one sample in a study of identical twins. Using its own MiXCR run on the 5' RACE reads, TCRdb lists one record per CDR3 protein. The sample has about 900,000 distinct CDR3 sequences, 10% to 15% seen once. These data were also reused for a study on yellow fever vaccine responses in identical twins.

Input material: PBMCs. The source of these receptors is a woman younger than 30 in good health. Each CDR3 is given with its conserved first and last residue. Each record gives: clone size, V gene, J gene, D gene, CDR3 DNA, CDR3 protein. The D gene is left open where the match is weak. Clone size is shown for a subset of rows, as once, few, many or a class of expanded clone.

many	TRBV15	TRBJ2-1	NA	TGTGCCACCAGCAGAGGAGACAATGAGCAGTTCTTC	CATSRGDNEQFF
many	TRBV27	TRBJ1-5	NA	TGTGCCAGCAGTTCCACAGGGATGGGCAGCAATCAGCCCCAGCATTTT	CASSSTGMGSNQPQHF
NA	TRBV24-1	TRBJ2-1	TRBD2	TGTGCCACCGGATACGGACTAGCGGGATACAATGAGCAGTTCTTC	CATGYGLAGYNEQFF
few	TRBV5-1	TRBJ2-1	TRBD2	TGCGCCAGCAGCCCCTGGACTAGCGGCCCCTACAATGAGCAGTTCTTC	CASSPWTSGPYNEQFF
many	TRBV20-1	TRBJ2-1	TRBD2	TGCAGAGCAGCGGGAGGTCCGGCTTACAATGAGCAGTTCTTC	CRAAGGPAYNEQFF
NA	TRBV10-2	TRBJ2-7	NA	TGCGCCAGCAGTGACCGGCTAGCGACCCTCTACGAGCAGTACTTC	CASSDRLATLYEQYF
many	TRBV12-3/TRBV12-4	TRBJ2-1	NA	TGTGCCAGCAGTCCACCCGACACGAGCTCCTACAATGAGCAGTTCTTC	CASSPPDTSSYNEQFF
NA	TRBV28	TRBJ1-2	NA	TGTGCCAGCAGTTTACGGACAGTAGGGGACTATGGCTACACCTTC	CASSLRTVGDYGYTF
NA	TRBV5-1	TRBJ1-1	NA	TGCGCCAGCAGCTTCCGCAACATGAACACTGAAGCTTTCTTT	CASSFRNMNTEAFF
NA	TRBV12-3/TRBV12-4	TRBJ1-1	NA	TGTGCCAGCAGTTCAAGACGTTCGAACACTGAAGCTTTCTTT	CASSSRRSNTEAFF
NA	TRBV5-1	TRBJ2-3	TRBD2	TGCGCCAGCAGCCGGACTAGCGGGCGGGATACGCAGTATTTT	CASSRTSGRDTQYF
NA	TRBV6-2/TRBV6-3	TRBJ2-5	NA	TGTGCCACCCAACACGGGGAGACCCAGTACTTC	CATQHGETQYF
NA	TRBV7-6	TRBJ2-1	TRBD2	TGTGCCAGCAGCTTAGGGTACCGGGAGGTGGAGCAGTTCTTC	CASSLGYREVEQFF
NA	TRBV12-3/TRBV12-4	TRBJ2-1	NA	TGTGCCAGCGAGGGGGTGACCTCCTACAATGAGCAGTTCTTC	CASEGVTSYNEQFF
NA	TRBV29-1	TRBJ2-7	NA	TGCAGCGTTGAAGATCGGGCGGGATACGAGCAGTACTTC	CSVEDRAGYEQYF
NA	TRBV18	TRBJ2-5	NA	TGTGCCAGCTCACCACTCGGAGGAGTAGGGGGAAAAGAGACCCAGTACTTC	CASSPLGGVGGKETQYF
few	TRBV7-6	TRBJ2-7	NA	TGTGCCAGCAGCTTAGCCTTCTCCTACGAGCAGTACTTC	CASSLAFSYEQYF
few	TRBV25-1	TRBJ2-2	TRBD2	TGTGCCAGCAGTGTCCCCGGGACTAGCGGGAGTGGGGAGCTGTTTTTT	CASSVPGTSGSGELFF
few	TRBV6-5	TRBJ2-1	NA	TGTGCCAGCAGTTCCTCCGAAATAGGGGGGCAGTTCTTC	CASSSSEIGGQFF
NA	TRBV18	TRBJ2-4	NA	TGTGCCAGCTCACCAGGGACGGGGAACGTGGGAAACATTCAGTACTTC	CASSPGTGNVGNIQYF
NA	TRBV5-8	TRBJ2-7	NA	TGTGCCAGCAGCTTCAGGAGCTCCTACGAGCAGTACTTC	CASSFRSSYEQYF
many	TRBV12-3/TRBV12-4	TRBJ1-3	NA	TGTGCCAGCAGTCTCAACGTGGGAAACACCATATATTTT	CASSLNVGNTIYF
NA	TRBV20-1	TRBJ1-4	NA	TGCAGTGCTTCTCCCGGGACAAGAAGTGAAAAACTGTTTTTT	CSASPGTRSEKLFF
NA	TRBV7-2	TRBJ2-5	NA	TGTGCCAGCAGCGCACTTGTAGAGACCCAGTACTTC	CASSALVETQYF
few	TRBV10-3	TRBJ1-2	NA	TGTGCCATCAGTGAGTCGGACAGTCCCAACTATGGCTACACCTTC	CAISESDSPNYGYTF
many	TRBV12-3/TRBV12-4	TRBJ1-2	NA	TGCGCCAGCAGCCAAGGATTCTATGGCTACACCTTC	CASSQGFYGYTF
once	TRBV7-6	TRBJ2-3	TRBD2	TGTGCCAGCAGCTTAGGGGGGACTAGCGCCAGCACAGATACGCAGTATTTT	CASSLGGTSASTDTQYF
few	TRBV28	TRBJ1-6	NA	TGTGCCAGCCGTTTAAACGGGGTTAATTCACCCCTCCACTTT	CASRLNGVNSPLHF
NA	TRBV12-3/TRBV12-4	TRBJ1-2	NA	TGTGCCAGCAGAAAGACGAACGGCTATGGCTACACCTTC	CASRKTNGYGYTF
NA	TRBV7-9	TRBJ2-3	NA	TGTGCCAGCAGCTCGCTCACGCCCGGCACAGATACGCAGTATTTT	CASSSLTPGTDTQYF
NA	TRBV5-1	TRBJ2-3	NA	TGCGCCAGCAGCTTGGTGGCGGGGGCCACAGATACGCAGTATTTT	CASSLVAGATDTQYF
NA	TRBV4-1	TRBJ2-3	NA	TGCGCCAGCAGCCAAGATCCCGGGGATAGCACAGATACGCAGTATTTT	CASSQDPGDSTDTQYF
NA	TRBV2	TRBJ2-5	NA	TGTGCCAGCAAGCGAGCGACCCAAGAGACCCAGTACTTC	CASKRATQETQYF
few	TRBV7-2	TRBJ2-5	TRBD1	TGTGCCAGCAGCCCCAGACAGGGGTTGATAGAGACCCAGTACTTC	CASSPRQGLIETQYF
few	TRBV7-9	TRBJ2-1	TRBD2	TGTGCCAGCAGCTTCGGACCCTCGGGGGGACTAGTTCGTGAGCAGTTCTTC	CASSFGPSGGLVREQFF
NA	TRBV20-1	TRBJ1-3	NA	TGCAGTGCTAGAGAATATGGGGCGGGACACTCTGGAAACACCATATATTTT	CSAREYGAGHSGNTIYF
NA	TRBV9	TRBJ2-5	NA	TGTGCCAGCAGCGTAGCTACGATGAGACATGGGGGCCAAGAGACCCAGTACTTC	CASSVATMRHGGQETQYF
NA	TRBV6-1	TRBJ2-2	TRBD1	TGTGCCACCGAGAGGACAGGGAACACCGGGGAGCTGTTTTTT	CATERTGNTGELFF
NA	TRBV9	TRBJ2-3	NA	TGTGCCAGCAGCGCGCCTGTGGGCACAGATACGCAGTATTTT	CASSAPVGTDTQYF
NA	TRBV6-2/TRBV6-3	TRBJ1-5	NA	TGTGCCAGCAGTTACTCATCGGGCAGGGGCCAGCCCCAGCATTTT	CASSYSSGRGQPQHF
few	TRBV25-1	TRBJ2-2	NA	TGTGCCAGCAGTGAATATGGAAAAGGCCGGGAGCTGTTTTTT	CASSEYGKGRELFF
many	TRBV5-1	TRBJ2-1	NA	TGCGCCAGCAGCTTGGAGTACTCCTACAATGAGCAGTTCTTC	CASSLEYSYNEQFF
few	TRBV29-1	TRBJ2-1	TRBD2	TGCAGCGTTGTTTACGACGGCGGGAGCTCCTACAATGAGCAGTTCTTC	CSVVYDGGSSYNEQFF
NA	TRBV4-1	TRBJ1-1	NA	TGCGCCAGCAGCCAATTTGTAATCCCAGTGAACACTGAAGCTTTCTTT	CASSQFVIPVNTEAFF
few	TRBV12-5	TRBJ1-1	TRBD1	TGTGCTAGTGGTACGACGACAGGGGGGGTCACTGAAGCTTTCTTT	CASGTTTGGVTEAFF
NA	TRBV27	TRBJ1-2	NA	TGTGCCAGCAGTTTACTTAGCAGTAACTATGGCTACACCTTC	CASSLLSSNYGYTF
many	TRBV7-2	TRBJ1-1	NA	TGTGCCAGCAGCCCCCCCCAGGGGCGGAACACTGAAGCTTTCTTT	CASSPPQGRNTEAFF
few	TRBV6-1	TRBJ1-1	TRBD1	TGTGCCAGCAGACGGACAGGGGCGAACACTGAAGCTTTCTTT	CASRRTGANTEAFF
few	TRBV9	TRBJ2-7	NA	TGTGCCAGCAGCGTAGACTTGGGAAGCTACGAGCAGTACTTC	CASSVDLGSYEQYF
few	TRBV7-9	TRBJ2-2	TRBD1	TGTGCCAGCAGGTCAACAGGGGGCACCGGGGAGCTGTTTTTT	CASRSTGGTGELFF
NA	TRBV7-2	TRBJ1-5	NA	TGTGCCAGCAGCACCCAAGAGCATCAGCCCCAGCATTTT	CASSTQEHQPQHF
many	TRBV12-3/TRBV12-4	TRBJ2-3	NA	TGTGCCAGCAGTTCTGTGCCCGATACGCAGTATTTT	CASSSVPDTQYF
NA	TRBV3-1	TRBJ2-3	NA	TGTGCCAGCAGCCAAGGGGATTCCGGCACAGATACGCAGTATTTT	CASSQGDSGTDTQYF
NA	TRBV14	TRBJ2-3	NA	TGTGCCAGCAGCCACCGGGGGGCCGGAGTTACGCAGTATTTT	CASSHRGAGVTQYF
NA	TRBV7-9	TRBJ2-5	NA	TGTGCCAGCAGCTTCTTGACGGCTCAAGAGACCCAGTACTTC	CASSFLTAQETQYF
few	TRBV3-1	TRBJ2-1	TRBD1	TGTGCCAGCAGCCCACCGGACAGGCCGAATGAGCAGTTCTTC	CASSPPDRPNEQFF
many	TRBV12-3/TRBV12-4	TRBJ2-4	NA	TGTGCCAGCAGTTTAAGTACACTAGCCAAAAACATTCAGTACTTC	CASSLSTLAKNIQYF
NA	TRBV6-1	TRBJ2-2	NA	TGTGCCAGCAGTCCCCGATCGAGGGAGTGGGCCGGGGAGCTGTTTTTT	CASSPRSREWAGELFF
few	TRBV12-3/TRBV12-4	TRBJ2-1	TRBD2	TGTGCCAGCACCCCAGGTGGGGGGGGTCGGGGGCAGTTCTTC	CASTPGGGGRGQFF